This T cell receptor (beta chain) was obtained from a study of cytomegalovirus exposure and HLA in healthy donors. The overall study: Counted in an early data release were approximately 85 million unique TCRs from HLA-typed donors. The Caucasian-associated ancestry cluster contained roughly four fifths of the approximately 420 genotyped donors.

Nominally healthy donors were sampled, though unrecorded immune exposures were likely. As regards this clone: Its antigen is undetermined.

With 60 Vbeta and 13 Jbeta primers, the PCR was carried out. The protocol was immunoSEQ multiplex PCR, while the TCRdb copy is restricted to in-frame clones and leaves out a portion. The sample has about 98,000 clones, more than 60% seen once. The CDR3 is 12 residues long. Germline CDR1 reads GTSNPN; CDR2 reads SVGIG (reference sequence). Trimming removed 0 bases at V and 8 bases at J, with 10 bases between. Whole-study findings and limits: Links to common viral pathogens appeared, in a later analysis, for several of the most significant clusters.

The sequence came from a man between 18 and 35 years old in good health and CMV-seropositive. Sequencing was done on a sample of PBMCs. The rearrangement links TRBV30 to TRBJ1-2; D is undetermined. CDR3 residues: CAWSVTLRGYTF. In DNA, the CDR3 is TGTGCCTGGAGTGTGACCTTGAGGGGCTACACCTTC.